Sequencing of this TCR beta chain was carried out in a study of shared clonotypes between healthy human individuals. Study as a whole: Sampling drew on donors who were two women and three men aged 18 to 49. General study results and limits: Sharing across four donors was highest in naive CD4 (around 5%) and lowest in memory CD8 (0.4%).

Trimming removed 0 bases from V and 2 bases from J, with 7 bases in between. This CDR3 is 15 amino acids long. The V gene's germline CDR1 is LGHNA and CDR2 YSLEER. As to this clone: What it binds is unknown.

Generated by immunoSEQ multiplex PCR, the TCRdb table keeps only in-frame clones and is missing some. The sample has 2 million to 2.5 million clones; approximately 95% are singletons. Donors comprised only Caucasian adults living in Nashville, Tennessee. The chain employs TRBV4-3 and TRBJ2-2; weak D call: TRBD1 (5 bases). This TCR was recovered from a young man in good health. Input material: naive CD4+ T cells sorted from blood. The subset: CD45RA+ positively selected. The CDR3 nucleotides are TGCGCCAGCAGCCAAGATTGGACAAACACCGGGGAGCTGTTTTTT. Protein sequence: CASSQDWTNTGELFF.